This TCR beta chain originates from a study of control samples from healthy donors and cancer patients. Sequenced by immunoSEQ multiplex PCR; TCRdb stores in-frame clones only, minus some. This sample has approximately 120,000 clones, with around nine tenths found just once. V lost 3 bases and J 6 bases, leaving 12 bases between the germline ends. The CDR3 has 14 residues. Germline values: CDR1 LNHDA, CDR2 SQIVND (reference sequence). The chain is built from TRBV19 and TRBJ2-4; D possibly uses TRBD1 or TRBD2 (5 bases each). The clonotype originates from a middle-aged man in good health. Sequencing was performed on blood. Here the CDR3 reads CASSIGRGPNIQYF. DNA for the CDR3: TGTGCCAGTAGTATCGGTAGGGGACCAAACATTCAGTACTTC. Combining the CDR3 with reference TRBV19 and TRBJ2-4 gives the whole variable domain DGGITQSPKYLFRKEGQNVTLSCEQNLNHDAMYWYRQDPGQGLRLIYYSQIVNDFQKGDIAEGYSVSREKKESFPLTVTSAQKNPTAFYLCASSIGRGPNIQYFGAGTRLSVL.